The entry below describes one T cell receptor beta chain. What it binds is not known. This entry belongs to a study of T cell repertoires in cytomegalovirus infection. Study-wide points: Summed public TCR beta family frequency identified CMV carriers bearing the relevant HLA. It was HLA-C-restricted CMV-specific TCR beta clonotypes that dominated the response ex vivo.

TCRdb ran MiXCR on the reads and lists one entry per CDR3 protein. The data hold 160,000 or so distinct CDR3 sequences, with about 15% observed a single time. The germline V and J ends were trimmed by 2 bases and 9 bases, with 13 bases remaining between them. The CDR3 is made up of 14 amino acids. Germline assignment: CDR1 SGHAT and CDR2 FQNNGV. The sequenced material came from CD8+ T cells from PBMCs. The rearrangement uses TRBV11-2 and TRBJ2-2, with D unresolved. The clonotype was recovered from a human donor in good health (CMV status not recorded). Some clones in this sample may be carry-over from other donors' samples. CDR3 nucleotides: TGTGCCAGCAGCTTACCCCGAAGGGTCCGGGAGCTGTTTTTT. Its translation: CASSLPRRVRELFF.